The 9 T cell receptor beta chains below all came from one sample that was sequenced in a study of control samples from healthy donors and cancer patients. TCRdb's copy holds only in-frame clones and misses some; the assay was immunoSEQ multiplex PCR. The sample consists of over 100,000 clones, approximately 92% of them appearing once. The sequenced sample was blood. These receptors all come from a woman in her fifties or sixties in good health.

As DNA, the CDR3 is TGTGCCAGCAGCGCTGGGACTTCGGAAAAACTGTTTTTT. Residues: CASSAGTSEKLFF. The chain joins TRBV5-6 to TRBJ1-4; possible D gene TRBD1, 5 bases. The V and J ends lost 4 bases and 8 bases respectively, with 12 bases between them. Germline CDR1 is SGHDT and CDR2 is YYEEEE. This CDR3 region has 13 residues.

The chain recombines TRBV5-1 with TRBJ1-1; D uncertain. This CDR3 comprises 13 residues. Germline CDR1 reads SGHRS; CDR2 reads YFSETQ. Trimming removed 0 bases from V and 7 bases from J, with 10 bases in between. CDR3 loop: CASSLVGGDEAFF. The CDR3 nucleotides read TGCGCCAGCAGCTTGGTCGGCGGAGATGAAGCTTTCTTT.

This chain links TRBV19 with TRBJ2-1; 7 bases agree with TRBD1. Unmatched junction bases numbered 8, after V lost 9 bases and J lost 0 bases. This CDR3 spans 15 amino acids. Germline V gene data show CDR1 as LNHDA and CDR2 as SQIVND (reference sequence). CDR3 region: CASTWNRGSYNEQFF. Written as DNA, the CDR3 is TGTGCCAGCACCTGGAACAGGGGCTCCTACAATGAGCAGTTCTTC.

This clone was seen only a few times. DNA for the CDR3: TGTGCCACCAGCGGAACTCATCCGGATACGCAGTATTTT. The encoded protein is CATSGTHPDTQYF. The rearrangement uses TRBV15 and TRBJ2-3; D not certain. The CDR3 consists of 13 residues. V was pared by 5 bases and J by 6 bases, with 12 bases between. Germline CDR1 and CDR2: LNHNV and YYDKDF (reference sequence).

The rearrangement joins TRBV3-1 (or the pseudogene TRBV3-2) to TRBJ1-2; maybe TRBD1 (6 bases). The ends were cut back, 0 bases at V and 0 bases at J, with 20 bases in the middle. CDR3 length: 19 residues. Germline V gene lookup returns CDR1 LGHDT and CDR2 YNNKEL (reference sequence). CDR3 residues: CASSQEVSVGGTPNYGYTF. The CDR3 nucleotides are TGTGCCAGCAGCCAAGAGGTTAGTGTCGGGGGCACACCTAACTATGGCTACACCTTC.

J is TRBJ2-3 and V is TRBV25-1; D call uncertain. Looked up from germline, CDR1 is MGHDK and CDR2 is SYGVNS. The CDR3 extends over 16 amino acids. The germline V and J ends were trimmed by 0 bases and 5 bases, with 15 bases remaining between them. CDR3 bases: TGTGCCAGCAGTGAATATCAAACCGTATTAGGAGATACGCAGTATTTT. As protein: CASSEYQTVLGDTQYF.

The sample holds one count of this clone. The chain combines TRBV5-1 with TRBJ2-3; unclear D gene. The CDR3 consists of 16 residues. The germline V and J ends were trimmed by 0 bases and 4 bases, with 15 bases remaining between them. Germline V gene lookup returns CDR1 SGHRS and CDR2 YFSETQ. The CDR3: CASSLEDPTLSDTQYF. The DNA for the CDR3 is TGCGCCAGCAGCTTGGAGGACCCCACTCTTTCAGATACGCAGTATTTT. Looking up the rest from reference TRBV5-1 and TRBJ2-3 gives the full variable domain: KAGVTQTPRYLIKTRGQQVTLSCSPISGHRSVSWYQQTPGQGLQFLFEYFSETQRNKGNFPGRFSGRQFSNSRSEMNVSTLELGDSALYLCASSLEDPTLSDTQYFGPGTRLTVL.

CDR3 amino acids: CASMGLVTGGFSRNTEAFF. CDR3 DNA sequence: TGTGCCAGTATGGGTTTGGTAACAGGGGGCTTTTCAAGGAACACTGAAGCTTTCTTT. V is TRBV19 and J is TRBJ1-1, with 9 bases lining up with TRBD1. This CDR3 has 19 amino acids. J was trimmed by 1 base and V by 7 bases; bases with no gene match: 19. The germline gives CDR1 LNHDA, CDR2 SQIVND (reference sequence).

This clone was detected once. This chain joins TRBV2 and TRBJ1-2; D is perhaps TRBD1 (6 bases). Germline assignment: CDR1 SNHLY and CDR2 FYNNEI. The CDR3 extends over 14 amino acids. The CDR3 reads CATRGGGTNYGYTF. The CDR3 DNA is TGTGCGACGCGGGGAGGGGGGACTAACTATGGCTACACCTTC.